The 15 T cell receptor beta chains in this list originate from one sample, sequenced in a study of tumor and adjacent non-tumor tissue in lung cancer. A modified ARM-PCR protocol with three rounds of nested PCR amplified TCRbeta. TCRdb re-called the multiplex PCR reads through MiXCR, storing one row per CDR3 protein. The data hold about 110,000 distinct CDR3 sequences, with more than 70% observed a single time. This sample's RNA came from whole unsorted tissue. Sequences were obtained from lung tumor tissue. The receptors were sampled from an older woman with non-small cell lung cancer.

Of note for this clonotype: A junction end diverges from the germline sequence, so it may reflect a read error. J is TRBJ2-6 and V is TRBV28; a possible D gene is TRBD1 (6 bases). Per germline, CDR1 MDHEN and CDR2 SYDVKM. This CDR3 has 13 residues. CDR3 nucleotide sequence: TGTGCCGTAACAGGGTCTGCGGCCAACGTCCTGACTTTC. This encodes CAVTGSAANVLTF.

This clonotype has just a few counts. The genes are TRBV5-1 and TRBJ2-4; no definite D call. The CDR3 totals 16 residues. From germline, CDR1 is SGHRS and CDR2 YFSETQ. V dropped 4 bases and J dropped 3 bases, with 17 bases sitting between them. CDR3 DNA: TGCGCCAGCAGCCCTACGACCCTCATGGGCAAAAACATTCAGTACTTC. The encoded protein is CASSPTTLMGKNIQYF.

Note on this clonotype: A read error may produce the germline difference seen at one junction end. The V and J genes are TRBV11-2 and TRBJ2-1; no definite D call. The CDR3 loop spans 14 amino acids. Per germline, CDR1 SGHAT and CDR2 FQNNGV. CDR3 DNA: TGTGCCAGCAGCTTTAGAGGTTCCTATAATGAGCAGTTCTTC. Protein product: CASSFRGSYNEQFF.

This clonotype has ten or more counts. The chain is built from TRBV5-4 and TRBJ2-1; 7 bases match TRBD2. This CDR3 is built from 16 residues. Unmatched junction bases numbered 9, after V lost 0 bases and J lost 6 bases. Germline V gene data show CDR1 as SGHNT and CDR2 as YYREEE (reference sequence). The CDR3 loop is CASSLGPFGGGNEQFF. In nucleotides, the CDR3 is TGTGCCAGCAGCTTGGGACCTTTTGGCGGGGGCAATGAGCAGTTCTTC.

Notes on this clonotype: A single base separates this from a much larger clone, so it may be a read error. CDR3 sequence: CSVDTSGSGECF. For the CDR3, the DNA is TGCAGCGTTGATACTAGCGGGAGCGGTGAATGCTTC. The chain is built from TRBV29-1 and TRBJ2-1, with 11 bases matching TRBD2. CDR3 length: 12 amino acids. Germline V lookup: CDR1 SQVTM, CDR2 ANQGSEA.

This sequence joins TRBV18 and TRBJ2-3; D is unresolved. Trimming took 3 bases from V and 5 from J, leaving 12 bases between them. The CDR3 has 14 residues. Germline CDR1 and CDR2: KGHSH and LQKENI. This CDR3 reads CASSPGISRDTQYF. DNA of the CDR3: TGTGCCAGCTCACCTGGTATTAGTCGAGATACGCAGTATTTT.

About this clonotype itself: Mismatch with germline at one junction end may stem from a read error. The chain combines TRBV29-1 with TRBJ1-1; D remains unclear. The length of the CDR3 is 13 residues. Germline CDR1 is SQVTM and CDR2 is ANQGSEA. The CDR3 protein is CSVETELYTEAFF. In DNA, the CDR3 is TGCAGCGTTGAAACGGAACTTTACACTGAAGCCTTCTTT. Variable domain in full (rest from reference TRBV29-1 and TRBJ1-1): SAVISQKPSRDICQRGTSLTIQCQVDSQVTMMFWYRQQPGQSLTLIATANQGSEATYESGFVIDKFPISRPNLTFSTLTVSNMSPEDSSIYLCSVETELYTEAFFGQGTRLTVV.

In regard to this clonotype: The conserved phenylalanine or tryptophan is not found at the CDR3 terminus, so this likely reflects a read error. This CDR3 is CANSRDRGGLQEIQYL. The DNA of the CDR3 is TGTGCCAACAGCCGAGACAGGGGCGGCCTCCAAGAGATCCAGTACTTA. V usage is TRBV11-1 and J usage is TRBJ2-5, with TRBD1 matching over 8 bases. Looked up from germline, CDR1 is SGHAT and CDR2 is FQDESV (reference sequence). The CDR3 length is 16 residues.

The chain joins TRBV4-3 to TRBJ2-3; tentative D call: TRBD2 (6 bases). V dropped 1 base and J dropped 0 bases, with 14 bases sitting between them. CDR3 size: 17 residues. Germline assignment: CDR1 LGHNA and CDR2 YSLEER. CDR3 nucleotide sequence: TGCGCCAGCAGCCAAGGGGGCGGGGCTTCTAGCACAGATACGCAGTATTTT. This sequence encodes CASSQGGGASSTDTQYF.

V and J are TRBV11-2 and TRBJ1-1; D not certain. Between the trimmed V and J ends, which lost 0 bases and 3 bases, there was a span of 11 bases. Germline-derived CDR1 and CDR2 are SGHAT and FQNNGV. CDR3 size: 15 residues. CDR3 protein: CASSLDQSTYTEAFF. As DNA, the CDR3 is TGTGCCAGCAGCTTAGATCAGTCAACATACACTGAAGCTTTCTTT.

This clonotype was picked up many times. This rearrangement joins TRBV12-3 or TRBV12-4 to TRBJ2-3; D gene unclear. This CDR3 has 16 amino acids. V was cut by 3 bases and J by 5 bases, with 18 bases left in between. In nucleotides, the CDR3 is TGTGCCAGCAGTTTCACGCCAGAGGTTAGAGGAGATACGCAGTATTTT. Translation gives CASSFTPEVRGDTQYF.

The CDR3 loop reads CSAHRGQVEGNEQFF. The CDR3 bases are TGCAGTGCCCACCGGGGACAGGTCGAGGGCAATGAGCAGTTCTTC. This rearrangement joins TRBV29-1 to TRBJ2-1; 8 bases match TRBD1. CDR3 length: 15 amino acids. Per the germline V gene, CDR1 is SQVTM and CDR2 is ANQGSEA.

The chain links TRBV28 to TRBJ1-2, with 7 nucleotides matching TRBD1. Germline lookup yields CDR1 MDHEN and CDR2 SYDVKM. CDR3 length equals 15 residues. Trimming took 10 bases from V and 2 from J; bases not matched to a gene: 13. In DNA, the CDR3 is TGTGCCACCAGATCACCACAGACAGGGAACTATGGCTACACCTTC. The encoded protein is CATRSPQTGNYGYTF.

Worth noting for this clonotype: Relative to the germline gene, one junction end is altered; a read error may explain this. V and J are TRBV20-1 and TRBJ2-1, with D possibly TRBD2 on 6 matching bases. The CDR3 has 14 residues. The germline V gene encodes CDR1 DFQATT and CDR2 SNEGSKA (reference sequence). The CDR3 reads CNAPHGGYYDEQFF. CDR3 nucleotide sequence: TGCAATGCTCCCCACGGAGGGTACTACGATGAGCAGTTCTTC.

The rearrangement uses TRBV6-2 or TRBV6-3 and TRBJ2-1; possible D gene TRBD2, 5 bases. V lost 4 bases and J 8 bases, leaving 15 bases between the germline ends. The CDR3 runs 14 residues. The germline gives CDR1 MNHEY, CDR2 SVGEGT. DNA of the CDR3: TGTGCCAGCAGTTTCTCTGGGGAGTACTATGAGCAGTTCTTC. This gives the protein CASSFSGEYYEQFF.